The clone carrying this T cell receptor (beta chain) was counted ten times or more. The data were taken from a study of T-cell reconstitution after alpha-beta-depleted transplantation in children. Unique molecular identifiers were used in preparing the TCRbeta library. MiXCR, run by TCRdb on the PCR reads, gives a single entry per CDR3 protein. The data contain 300,000 to 400,000 distinct CDR3 sequences, approximately 12% of them singletons. CDR1 is MNHEY, CDR2 SMNVEV, per germline (reference sequence). With 2 bases removed from V and 0 bases from J, the gap between germline ends came to 11 bases. The CDR3 runs 16 residues.

This TCR derives from a human donor who donated a stem cell graft to a child with Fanconi anemia. V and J are TRBV27 and TRBJ2-1; D is unclear. The specimen was PBMCs, collected from the stem cell graft. As DNA, the CDR3 is TGTGCCAGCAGTTTAAATAGGGTAAGCTCCTACAATGAGCAGTTCTTC. It encodes CASSLNRVSSYNEQFF.